One sample yielded the 31 T cell receptor beta chains listed below, sequenced in a study of cytomegalovirus exposure and HLA in healthy donors (dated by TCRdb to the late 2010s). Library generation was performed with the immunoSEQ multiplex PCR assay. For the multiplex PCR, a mixture combining 60 forward primers for TCR Vbeta segments and 13 reverse primers for TCR Jbeta segments was used. TCRdb re-hosts the immuneACCESS table, in-frame sequences only. Its copies lack some clones; in the studies checked, an unresolved V gene accounts for under half of them, and the cause for the rest is not known. The sample table shows around 280,000 clones, and 85% to 90% are seen once. Of the sample, around 2.1% falls within the top ten clones. Input material: PBMCs. The receptors here all came from a young woman in good health and CMV-seronegative.

The genes are TRBV14 and TRBJ1-2, with 9 bases matching TRBD1. V gave up 0 bases and J gave up 5 bases; unmatched junction bases: 22. Germline V gene data show CDR1 as SGHDN and CDR2 as FVKESK. The CDR3 runs to 21 residues. CDR3 protein: CASSQDLGGAQGAETYYGYTF. The CDR3 coding sequence is TGTGCCAGCAGCCAAGACCTGGGGGGGGCACAGGGGGCAGAAACCTATTATGGCTACACCTTC.

V gene TRBV5-1 combines with J gene TRBJ1-4; TRBD1 agrees at 9 bases. V lost 4 bases and J lost 0; bases outside the gene matches: 4. CDR1 and CDR2 (germline): SGHRS, YFSETQ. CDR3 length: 16 residues. The CDR3: CASSPGQGSTNEKLFF. The CDR3 DNA is TGCGCCAGCAGCCCGGGACAGGGCTCAACTAATGAAAAACTGTTTTTT. Drawing the rest from reference TRBV5-1 and TRBJ1-4, the complete variable domain is KAGVTQTPRYLIKTRGQQVTLSCSPISGHRSVSWYQQTPGQGLQFLFEYFSETQRNKGNFPGRFSGRQFSNSRSEMNVSTLELGDSALYLCASSPGQGSTNEKLFFGSGTQLSVL.

This clone has only one observation. The chain is built from TRBV11-2 and TRBJ2-1; 12 bases fit TRBD2. V shed 4 bases, J shed 10 bases, and the junction held 5 bases outside the gene matches. Germline V CDR1 and CDR2: SGHAT, FQNNGV. The CDR3 has 14 amino acids. CDR3 amino acids: CASSYRLAGVEQFF. The CDR3 DNA reads as TGTGCCAGCAGCTACAGACTAGCGGGGGTCGAGCAGTTCTTC.

The gene calls are TRBV30 and TRBJ2-1; 8 nucleotides align to TRBD1. Germline V gives CDR1 GTSNPN, CDR2 SVGIG (reference sequence). Unmatched junction bases numbered 8, after V lost 4 bases and J lost 9 bases. This CDR3 is 13 amino acids long. The CDR3, as DNA: TGTGCCTGGACTGGACAGGGAGGAGGTGAGCAGTTCTTC. Encoded protein: CAWTGQGGGEQFF.

The rearrangement joins TRBV7-9 to TRBJ1-2, with D uncertain. The CDR3 totals 12 residues. Germline lookup yields CDR1 SEHNR and CDR2 FQNEAQ (reference sequence). Trimming left V 1 base short and J 8 bases short, with 8 bases between. The DNA for the CDR3 is TGTGCCAGCAGCTTAGAAAGGGAGGGCTACACCTTC. Its protein product is CASSLEREGYTF.

In its sample, this clone was seen once. The chain employs TRBV2 and TRBJ2-7; D is possibly TRBD1 (5 bases). V dropped 7 bases and J dropped 6 bases, with 22 bases sitting between them. CDR1 and CDR2 (germline): SNHLY, FYNNEI. The length of the CDR3 is 15 residues. The CDR3 is CASILDSAIAAEQYF. CDR3 nucleotides: TGTGCCAGCATCTTAGACAGTGCAATTGCGGCCGAGCAGTACTTC. The entire variable domain, with the rest obtained from reference TRBV2 and TRBJ2-7, is as follows: EPEVTQTPSHQVTQMGQEVILRCVPISNHLYFYWYRQILGQKVEFLVSFYNNEISEKSEIFDDQFSVERPDGSNFTLKIRSTKLEDSAMYFCASILDSAIAAEQYFGPGTRLTVT.

This sequence joins TRBV6-1 and TRBJ1-5; D is possibly TRBD1 (6 bases). CDR3 size: 13 residues. The V gene's germline CDR1 is MNHNS and CDR2 SASEGT. V was cut by 6 bases and J by 2 bases, with 8 bases left in between. The CDR3 region has the DNA TGTGCCAGCAGACAGGGCGGCAATCAGCCCCAGCATTTT. Its translation is CASRQGGNQPQHF.

The chain is built from TRBV6-5 and TRBJ1-1; tentative D call: TRBD1 (5 bases). Looked up from germline, CDR1 is MNHEY and CDR2 is SVGAGI. The CDR3 consists of 14 residues. Trimming removed 5 bases from V and 3 bases from J, with 13 bases in between. This CDR3 reads CASSVMAGYTEAFF. The CDR3 DNA follows: TGTGCCAGCAGTGTAATGGCAGGGTACACTGAAGCTTTCTTT.

The chain recombines TRBV6-5 with TRBJ2-1; 9 nucleotides agree with TRBD1. The CDR3 length is 14 residues. CDR1 is MNHEY, CDR2 SVGAGI, per germline. Trimming at V came to 6 bases and at J to 6 bases, leaving 6 bases not matched to a gene. The CDR3 DNA is TGTGCCAGCAGGCCGACGGGACAGGGCAATGAGCAGTTCTTC. Translating gives CASRPTGQGNEQFF.

This sequence joins TRBV27 and TRBJ2-3; 7 bases fit TRBD1. V lost 5 bases and J lost 2; bases outside the gene matches: 10. The germline V gene has CDR1 MNHEY and CDR2 SMNVEV (reference sequence). The CDR3 sequence is 16 residues long. The CDR3 spells CASSTPGTALTDTQYF. CDR3 nucleotides: TGTGCCAGCAGTACCCCCGGGACAGCGCTCACAGATACGCAGTATTTT.

The chain combines TRBV5-8 with TRBJ1-2; D is possibly TRBD1 (5 bases). Trimming removed 0 bases at V and 4 bases at J, with 16 bases between. Germline V CDR1 and CDR2: SGHTS, YDEGEE. The CDR3 has 16 residues. The DNA of the CDR3 is TGTGCCAGCAGCTTGGAACAGGTCCTCCTGCGCTATGGCTACACCTTC. It yields the protein CASSLEQVLLRYGYTF. Complete variable domain (other parts from reference TRBV5-8 and TRBJ1-2): EAGVTQSPTHLIKTRGQQATLRCSPISGHTSVYWYQQALGLGLQFLLWYDEGEERNRGNFPPRFSGRQFPNYSSELNVNALELEDSALYLCASSLEQVLLRYGYTFGSGTRLTVV.

The V call is TRBV6-6, the J call TRBJ1-4, with 9 bases fitting TRBD1. The CDR3 covers 13 residues. V shed 8 bases and J 7 bases; nucleotides not matched to a gene: 5. Germline-derived CDR1 and CDR2 are MNHNY and SVGAGI (reference sequence). CDR3 sequence: CASGWTGVEKLFF. For the CDR3, the DNA is TGTGCCAGCGGATGGACAGGGGTTGAAAAACTGTTTTTT.

The V and J genes are TRBV7-9 and TRBJ2-3; tentative D call: TRBD2 (5 bases). The CDR3 is 14 residues long. Trimming took off 4 bases at V and 1 base at J, with 9 bases between the two ends. Per germline, CDR1 SEHNR and CDR2 FQNEAQ (reference sequence). This CDR3 is CASSSRTGTDTQYF. Written as DNA, the CDR3 is TGTGCCAGCAGCTCACGGACTGGCACAGATACGCAGTATTTT.

The chain is built from TRBV5-4 and TRBJ1-2; TRBD1 agrees at 9 bases. Germline loops: CDR1 SGHNT, CDR2 YYREEE (reference sequence). Trimming cost V 2 bases and J 6 bases; bases outside gene matches: 5. This CDR3 comprises 14 residues. This CDR3 is CASSFRDRADGYTF. The CDR3 bases are TGTGCCAGCAGCTTCCGGGACAGGGCTGATGGCTACACCTTC.

The genes are TRBV4-1 and TRBJ2-7; D perhaps matches TRBD1 (5 bases). Germline CDR1 and CDR2: MGHRA and YSYEKL. Trimming shortened V by 1 base and J by 0 bases, and 10 bases separated the two germline ends. This CDR3 has 15 residues. This CDR3 reads CASSQVVTVSYEQYF. Written as DNA, the CDR3 is TGCGCCAGCAGCCAAGTGGTGACAGTCTCCTACGAGCAGTACTTC.

The V call is TRBV5-6, the J call TRBJ1-1; D call uncertain. Germline assignment: CDR1 SGHDT and CDR2 YYEEEE. The CDR3 spans 14 residues. The germline V and J ends were trimmed by 1 base and 6 bases, with 13 bases remaining between them. In nucleotides, the CDR3 is TGTGCCAGCAGCTTGTTTACTTTGGGCCCTGAAGCTTTCTTT. Its protein product is CASSLFTLGPEAFF. The full variable domain, rest sourced from reference TRBV5-6 and TRBJ1-1, is DAGVTQSPTHLIKTRGQQVTLRCSPKSGHDTVSWYQQALGQGPQFIFQYYEEEERQRGNFPDRFSGHQFPNYSSELNVNALLLGDSALYLCASSLFTLGPEAFFGQGTRLTVV.

As DNA, the CDR3 is TGTGCCAGCAGCTCCACAGGGGATAAGAACACTGAAGCTTTCTTT. Its translation is CASSSTGDKNTEAFF. The chain joins TRBV27 to TRBJ1-1, with 7 nucleotides matching TRBD1. The CDR3 is made up of 15 amino acids. Germline V CDR1 and CDR2: MNHEY, SMNVEV (reference sequence). Trimming cost V 6 bases and J 1 base; bases outside gene matches: 8.

The rearrangement joins TRBV18 to TRBJ2-7, with D possibly matching TRBD1 (6 bases). V lost 3 bases and J lost 3, with 15 bases in between. There are 15 residues in the CDR3. Germline V gene lookup returns CDR1 KGHSH and CDR2 LQKENI. The CDR3 loop reads CASSPTQGFGYEQYF. The CDR3 nucleotides are TGTGCCAGCTCACCGACGCAGGGGTTCGGCTACGAGCAGTACTTC.

The chain links TRBV19 to TRBJ1-1; TRBD1 might be the D (6 bases). This CDR3 is built from 14 residues. In germline, CDR1 is LNHDA, CDR2 SQIVND (reference sequence). V gave up 6 bases and J gave up 0 bases, with 11 bases separating them. CDR3 in DNA: TGTGCCAGTAGCTTGACAGGTATGAACACTGAAGCTTTCTTT. This gives the protein CASSLTGMNTEAFF.

V and J are TRBV30 and TRBJ2-3; 10 nucleotides agree with TRBD2. The CDR3 contains 15 residues. Losses at the gene ends were 1 base for V and 6 bases for J; bases not matched to a gene: 7. Germline V gene lookup returns CDR1 GTSNPN and CDR2 SVGIG (reference sequence). CDR3 sequence reads: CAWSEGSGGWDTQYF. The DNA for the CDR3 is TGTGCCTGGAGTGAGGGTAGCGGGGGGTGGGATACGCAGTATTTT.

A remark on this clone: An end of the junction does not agree with germline; a read error may underlie this. The chain employs TRBV7-9 and TRBJ1-2, with D unresolved. This CDR3 contains 10 residues. In germline, CDR1 is SEHNR, CDR2 FQNEAQ (reference sequence). In DNA, the CDR3 is TGTGCCAGCAGCCAGGACGGCGGACTCTTC. It is translated as CASSQDGGLF.

The DNA for the CDR3 is TGTGCCAGCAGCTCCCCCGACAAGATACACACATATGGCTACACCTTC. This encodes CASSSPDKIHTYGYTF. The chain is built from TRBV5-6 and TRBJ1-2; D unresolved. The CDR3 sequence is 16 residues long. CDR1 is SGHDT, CDR2 YYEEEE, per germline. The germline V and J ends were trimmed by 3 bases and 5 bases, with 20 bases remaining between them. Variable domain in full (rest from reference TRBV5-6 and TRBJ1-2): DAGVTQSPTHLIKTRGQQVTLRCSPKSGHDTVSWYQQALGQGPQFIFQYYEEEERQRGNFPDRFSGHQFPNYSSELNVNALLLGDSALYLCASSSPDKIHTYGYTFGSGTRLTVV.

The chain recombines TRBV19 with TRBJ2-5; TRBD1 matches at 9 bases. CDR3 size: 14 residues. CDR1 and CDR2 (germline): LNHDA, SQIVND (reference sequence). Losses at the gene ends were 3 bases for V and 5 bases for J; bases not matched to a gene: 4. The CDR3 protein is CASSIMGTGETQYF. The CDR3, as DNA: TGTGCCAGTAGTATTATGGGGACAGGGGAGACCCAGTACTTC.

The chain combines TRBV18 with TRBJ1-1, with 10 bases that match TRBD1. V dropped 5 bases and J dropped 5; count of bases not matched to a gene: 8. The CDR3 contains 15 residues. Germline lookup yields CDR1 KGHSH and CDR2 LQKENI. The DNA of the CDR3 is TGTGCCAGCTCAAAGACAGGGGGCGGGGGTACTGAAGCTTTCTTT. It specifies CASSKTGGGGTEAFF.

This rearrangement joins TRBV27 to TRBJ2-7; D call uncertain. This CDR3 is 13 amino acids long. V was pared by 7 bases and J by 0 bases, with 10 bases between. Germline V gene lookup returns CDR1 MNHEY and CDR2 SMNVEV (reference sequence). CDR3 nucleotides: TGTGCCAGCAATTCTTTCGGCTCCTACGAGCAGTACTTC. This sequence encodes CASNSFGSYEQYF.

The chain combines TRBV7-9 with TRBJ1-1, with 8 bases matching TRBD1. Germline lookup yields CDR1 SEHNR and CDR2 FQNEAQ (reference sequence). The CDR3 runs to 16 residues. Unmatched junction bases numbered 10, after V lost 6 bases and J lost 1 base. CDR3 coding DNA: TGTGCCAGCAGGGACCCCTCCGGGACAGGGAACACTGAAGCTTTCTTT. Encoded protein: CASRDPSGTGNTEAFF.

The J gene is TRBJ1-2, the V gene TRBV28; a weak D match, TRBD1 (6 bases). Per the germline V gene, CDR1 is MDHEN and CDR2 is SYDVKM. Trimming cost V 4 bases and J 4 bases, with 10 bases left between them. The CDR3 is 13 residues long. CDR3 DNA sequence: TGTGCCAGCAGTTCCGCCAGGGGCTATGGCTACACCTTC. Its translation is CASSSARGYGYTF.

A note on this clone: Other DNA variants within this sample encode the same CDR3. This chain uses TRBV2 with TRBJ1-1; TRBD1 might be the D (6 bases). CDR3 length equals 13 residues. The V gene's germline CDR1 is SNHLY and CDR2 FYNNEI. Trimming pared 5 bases from V and 2 bases from J, leaving 9 bases between. The CDR3 coding sequence is TGTGCCAGCAGTCGGGACACAAACACTGAAGCTTTCTTT. Translation gives CASSRDTNTEAFF.

The V and J genes are TRBV15 and TRBJ2-3; D might be TRBD2 (7 bases). The germline V and J ends were trimmed by 6 bases and 9 bases, with 22 bases remaining between them. The CDR3 has 15 amino acids. Per the germline V gene, CDR1 is LNHNV and CDR2 is YYDKDF (reference sequence). CDR3 protein: CATSPSRGHLETQYF. The CDR3 bases are TGTGCCACCAGTCCTTCGCGGGGGCACCTAGAGACGCAGTATTTT.

J is TRBJ2-7 and V is TRBV5-1; D is uncertain. This CDR3 is built from 12 residues. The germline V gene encodes CDR1 SGHRS and CDR2 YFSETQ. Trimming took off 0 bases at V and 6 bases at J, with 7 bases between the two ends. CDR3 DNA sequence: TGCGCCAGCAGCTTGGGACAAGCCGAGCAGTACTTC. Translating it yields CASSLGQAEQYF.

The chain employs TRBV5-1 and TRBJ2-7; 8 bases line up with TRBD1. Germline V gives CDR1 SGHRS, CDR2 YFSETQ. Trimming removed 6 bases from V and 2 bases from J; junction bases left unmatched: 7. This CDR3 region has 14 residues. This CDR3 reads CASTLQGDTYEQYF. Written as DNA, the CDR3 is TGCGCCAGCACCCTACAGGGGGACACCTACGAGCAGTACTTC.